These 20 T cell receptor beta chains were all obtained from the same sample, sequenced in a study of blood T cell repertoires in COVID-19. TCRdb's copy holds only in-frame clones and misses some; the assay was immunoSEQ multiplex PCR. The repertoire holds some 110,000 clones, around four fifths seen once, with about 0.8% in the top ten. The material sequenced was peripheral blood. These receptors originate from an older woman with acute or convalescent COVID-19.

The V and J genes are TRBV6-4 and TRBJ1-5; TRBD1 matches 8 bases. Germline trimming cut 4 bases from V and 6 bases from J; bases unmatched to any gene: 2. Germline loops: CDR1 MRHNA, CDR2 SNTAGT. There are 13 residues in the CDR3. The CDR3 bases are TGTGCCAGCAGTGTTGACAGGGGTCAGCCCCAGCATTTT. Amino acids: CASSVDRGQPQHF.

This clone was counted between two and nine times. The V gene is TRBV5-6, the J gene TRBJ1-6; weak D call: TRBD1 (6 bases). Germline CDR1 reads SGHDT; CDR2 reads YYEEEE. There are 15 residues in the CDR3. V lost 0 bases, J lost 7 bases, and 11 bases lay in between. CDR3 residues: CASSLGQVTNSPLHF. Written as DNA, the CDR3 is TGTGCCAGCAGCTTGGGACAGGTCACGAATTCACCCCTCCACTTT.

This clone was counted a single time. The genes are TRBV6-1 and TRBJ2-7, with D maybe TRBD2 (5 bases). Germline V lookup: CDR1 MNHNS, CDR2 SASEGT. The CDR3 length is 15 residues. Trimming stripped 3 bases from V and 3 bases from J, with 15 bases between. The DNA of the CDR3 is TGTGCCAGCAGTGAGGAGGTGGGTAGCGTCTACGAGCAGTACTTC. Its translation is CASSEEVGSVYEQYF.

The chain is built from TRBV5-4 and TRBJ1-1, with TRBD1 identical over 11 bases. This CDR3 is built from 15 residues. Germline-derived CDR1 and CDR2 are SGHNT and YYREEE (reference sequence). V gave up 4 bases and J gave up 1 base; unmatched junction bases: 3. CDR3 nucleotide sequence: TGTGCCAGCAGCGGGACAGGGGGTTCGAACACTGAAGCTTTCTTT. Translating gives CASSGTGGSNTEAFF.

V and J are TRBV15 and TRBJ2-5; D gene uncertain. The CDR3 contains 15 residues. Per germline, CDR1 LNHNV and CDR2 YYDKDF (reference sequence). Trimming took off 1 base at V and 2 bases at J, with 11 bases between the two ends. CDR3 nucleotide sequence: TGTGCCACCAGCAGAGGAGGCCCCCAACAAGAGACCCAGTACTTC. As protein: CATSRGGPQQETQYF.

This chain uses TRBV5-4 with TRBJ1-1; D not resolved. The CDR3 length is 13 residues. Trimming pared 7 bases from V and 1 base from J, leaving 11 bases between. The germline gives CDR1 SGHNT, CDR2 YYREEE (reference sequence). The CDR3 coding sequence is TGTGCCAGCGGGTACCAGGAGAACACTGAAGCTTTCTTT. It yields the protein CASGYQENTEAFF.

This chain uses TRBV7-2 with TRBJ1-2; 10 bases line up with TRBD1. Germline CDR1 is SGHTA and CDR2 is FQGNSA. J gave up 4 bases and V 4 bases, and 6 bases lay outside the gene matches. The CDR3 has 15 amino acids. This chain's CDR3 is CASSSPRTGGYGYTF. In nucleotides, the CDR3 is TGTGCCAGCAGCTCCCCCCGGACAGGGGGCTATGGCTACACCTTC.

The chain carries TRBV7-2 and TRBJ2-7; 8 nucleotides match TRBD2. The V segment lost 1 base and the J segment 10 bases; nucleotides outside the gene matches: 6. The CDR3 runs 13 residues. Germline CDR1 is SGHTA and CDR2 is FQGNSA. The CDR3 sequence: CASSLDGRAVQYF. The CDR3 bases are TGTGCCAGCAGCTTAGACGGGAGGGCCGTTCAGTACTTC.

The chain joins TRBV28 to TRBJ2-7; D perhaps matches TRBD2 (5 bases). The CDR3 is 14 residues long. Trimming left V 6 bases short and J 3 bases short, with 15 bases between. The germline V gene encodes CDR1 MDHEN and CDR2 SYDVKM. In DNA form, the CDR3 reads TGTGCCAGCAGACCCCCCAGGAGGATCTACGAGCAGTACTTC. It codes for CASRPPRRIYEQYF.

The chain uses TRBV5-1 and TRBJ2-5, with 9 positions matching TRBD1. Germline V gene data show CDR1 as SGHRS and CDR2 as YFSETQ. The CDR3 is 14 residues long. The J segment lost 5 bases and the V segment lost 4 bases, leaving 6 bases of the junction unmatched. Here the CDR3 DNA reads TGCGCCAGCAGCCCCGGGACAGGGAGGGAGACCCAGTACTTC. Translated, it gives CASSPGTGRETQYF.

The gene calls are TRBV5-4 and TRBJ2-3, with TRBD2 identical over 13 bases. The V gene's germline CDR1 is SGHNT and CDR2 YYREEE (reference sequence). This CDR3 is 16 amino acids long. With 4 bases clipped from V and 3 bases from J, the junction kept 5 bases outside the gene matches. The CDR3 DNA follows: TGTGCCAGCAGCCCACGACTAGCGGGGGGAACAGATACGCAGTATTTT. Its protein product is CASSPRLAGGTDTQYF.

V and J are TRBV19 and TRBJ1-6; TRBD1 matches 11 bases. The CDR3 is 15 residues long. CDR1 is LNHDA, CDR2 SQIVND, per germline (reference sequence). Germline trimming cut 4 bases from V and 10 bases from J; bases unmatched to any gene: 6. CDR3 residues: CASSSGQGARSPLHF. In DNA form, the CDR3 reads TGTGCCAGTAGTAGCGGACAGGGGGCGAGATCACCCCTCCACTTT.

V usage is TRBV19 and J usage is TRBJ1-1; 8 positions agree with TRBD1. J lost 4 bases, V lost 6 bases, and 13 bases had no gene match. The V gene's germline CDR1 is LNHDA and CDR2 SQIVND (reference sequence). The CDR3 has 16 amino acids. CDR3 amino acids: CASRQGTGVGGTEAFF. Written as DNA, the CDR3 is TGTGCCAGTAGACAAGGGACAGGCGTTGGAGGCACTGAAGCTTTCTTT.

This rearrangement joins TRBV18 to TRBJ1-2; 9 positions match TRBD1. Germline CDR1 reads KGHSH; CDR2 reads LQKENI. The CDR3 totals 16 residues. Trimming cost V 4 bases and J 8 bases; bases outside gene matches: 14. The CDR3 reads CASSQTRLDRGIGYTF. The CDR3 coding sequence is TGTGCCAGCTCACAAACCCGTCTCGACAGGGGGATAGGCTACACCTTC.

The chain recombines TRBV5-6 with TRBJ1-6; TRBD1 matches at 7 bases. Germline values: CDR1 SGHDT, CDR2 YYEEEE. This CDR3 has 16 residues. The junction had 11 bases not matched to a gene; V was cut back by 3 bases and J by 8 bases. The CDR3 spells CASSSLRQGRDSPLHF. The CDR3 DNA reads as TGTGCCAGCAGCTCGTTGAGACAGGGTAGGGATTCACCCCTCCACTTT.

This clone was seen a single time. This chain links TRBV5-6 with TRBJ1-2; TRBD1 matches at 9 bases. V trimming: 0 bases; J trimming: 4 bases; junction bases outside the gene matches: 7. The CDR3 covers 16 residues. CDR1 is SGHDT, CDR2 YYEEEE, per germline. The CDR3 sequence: CASSLAGTGNTYGYTF. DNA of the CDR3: TGTGCCAGCAGCTTGGCCGGGACAGGGAATACCTATGGCTACACCTTC.

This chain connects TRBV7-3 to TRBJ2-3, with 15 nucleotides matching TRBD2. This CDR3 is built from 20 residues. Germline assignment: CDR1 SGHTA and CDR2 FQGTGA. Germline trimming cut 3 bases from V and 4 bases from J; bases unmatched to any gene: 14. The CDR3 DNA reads TGTGCCAGCAGCTTGGGACTAGCGGGGGGTCTCGTTCTAAATCCAGATACGCAGTATTTT. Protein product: CASSLGLAGGLVLNPDTQYF.

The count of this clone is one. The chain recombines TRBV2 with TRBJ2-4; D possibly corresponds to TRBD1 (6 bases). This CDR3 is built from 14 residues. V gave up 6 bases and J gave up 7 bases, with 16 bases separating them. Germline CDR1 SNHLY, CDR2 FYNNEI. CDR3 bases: TGTGCCAGCAGGGCCGGGACAACGAGGAACATTCAGTACTTC. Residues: CASRAGTTRNIQYF.

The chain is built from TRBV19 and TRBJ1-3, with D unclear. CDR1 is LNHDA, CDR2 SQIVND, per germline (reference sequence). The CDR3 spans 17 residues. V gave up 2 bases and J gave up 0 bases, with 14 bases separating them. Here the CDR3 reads CASSISPGLSSGNTIYF. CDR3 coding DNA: TGTGCCAGTAGTATATCCCCGGGTCTAAGCTCTGGAAACACCATATATTTT.

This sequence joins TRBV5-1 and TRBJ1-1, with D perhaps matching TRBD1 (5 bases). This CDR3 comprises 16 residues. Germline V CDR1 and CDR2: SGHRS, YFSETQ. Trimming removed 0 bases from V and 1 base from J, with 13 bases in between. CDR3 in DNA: TGCGCCAGCAGCTTGGGTGGGTCCGGGGGGAACACTGAAGCTTTCTTT. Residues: CASSLGGSGGNTEAFF.